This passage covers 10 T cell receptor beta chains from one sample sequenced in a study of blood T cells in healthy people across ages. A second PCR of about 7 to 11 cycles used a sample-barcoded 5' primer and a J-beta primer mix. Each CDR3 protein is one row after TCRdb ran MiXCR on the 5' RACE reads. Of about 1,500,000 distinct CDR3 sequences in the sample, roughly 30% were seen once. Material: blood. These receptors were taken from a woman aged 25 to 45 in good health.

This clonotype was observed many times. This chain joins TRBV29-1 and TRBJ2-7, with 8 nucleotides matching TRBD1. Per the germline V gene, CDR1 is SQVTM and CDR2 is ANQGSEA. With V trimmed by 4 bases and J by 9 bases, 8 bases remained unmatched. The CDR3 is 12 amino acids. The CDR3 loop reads CSVADSGQGQYF. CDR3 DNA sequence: TGCAGCGTTGCGGATTCCGGACAGGGGCAGTACTTC.

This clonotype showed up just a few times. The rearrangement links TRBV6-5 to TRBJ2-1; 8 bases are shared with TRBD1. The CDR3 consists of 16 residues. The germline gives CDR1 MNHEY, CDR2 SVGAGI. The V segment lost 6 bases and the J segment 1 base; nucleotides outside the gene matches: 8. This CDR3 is CASSFRGQWSYNEQFF. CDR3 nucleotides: TGTGCCAGCAGCTTCAGGGGGCAATGGTCCTACAATGAGCAGTTCTTC.

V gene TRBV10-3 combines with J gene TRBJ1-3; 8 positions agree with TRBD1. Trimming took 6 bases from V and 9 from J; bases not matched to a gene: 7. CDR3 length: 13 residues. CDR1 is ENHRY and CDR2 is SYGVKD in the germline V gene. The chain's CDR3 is CAISSTGAGTIYF. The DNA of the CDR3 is TGTGCCATCAGCTCGACAGGGGCGGGCACCATATATTTT.

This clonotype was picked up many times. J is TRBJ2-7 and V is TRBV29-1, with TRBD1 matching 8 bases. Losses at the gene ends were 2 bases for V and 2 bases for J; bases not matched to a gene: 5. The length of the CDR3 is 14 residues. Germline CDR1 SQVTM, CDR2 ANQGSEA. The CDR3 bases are TGCAGCGTTGAATATGGGGACAGGACCTACGAGCAGTACTTC. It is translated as CSVEYGDRTYEQYF.

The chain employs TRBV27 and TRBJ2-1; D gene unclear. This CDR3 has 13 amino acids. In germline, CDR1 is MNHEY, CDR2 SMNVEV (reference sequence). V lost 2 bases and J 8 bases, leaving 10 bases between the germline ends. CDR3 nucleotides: TGTGCCAGCAGTTTACGCCTATCCTATGAGCAGTTCTTC. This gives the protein CASSLRLSYEQFF.

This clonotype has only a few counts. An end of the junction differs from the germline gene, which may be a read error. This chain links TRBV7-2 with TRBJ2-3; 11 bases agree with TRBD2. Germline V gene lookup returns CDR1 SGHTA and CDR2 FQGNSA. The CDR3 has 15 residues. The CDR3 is CACRPGTSGPDTQYF. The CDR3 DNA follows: TGTGCCTGCAGACCTGGGACTAGCGGCCCCGATACGCAGTATTTT.

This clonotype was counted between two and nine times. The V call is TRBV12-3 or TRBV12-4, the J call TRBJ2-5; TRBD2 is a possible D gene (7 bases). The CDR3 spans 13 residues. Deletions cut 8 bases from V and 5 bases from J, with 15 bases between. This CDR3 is CASGGAQRETQYF. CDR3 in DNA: TGTGCCAGCGGGGGGGCTCAGAGGGAGACCCAGTACTTC.

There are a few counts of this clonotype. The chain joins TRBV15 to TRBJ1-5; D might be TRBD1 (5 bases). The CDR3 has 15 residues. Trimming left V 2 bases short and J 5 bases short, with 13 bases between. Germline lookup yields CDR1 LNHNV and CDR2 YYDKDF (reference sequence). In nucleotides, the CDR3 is TGTGCCACCAGCAGAAGGGGTTTAGTGGATCAGCCCCAGCATTTT. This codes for CATSRRGLVDQPQHF.

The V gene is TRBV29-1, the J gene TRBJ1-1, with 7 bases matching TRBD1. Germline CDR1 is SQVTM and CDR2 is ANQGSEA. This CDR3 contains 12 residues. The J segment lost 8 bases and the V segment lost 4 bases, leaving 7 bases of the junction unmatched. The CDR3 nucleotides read TGCAGCGTTGTGACAGGGTGGGAGGAAGCTTTCTTT. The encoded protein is CSVVTGWEEAFF. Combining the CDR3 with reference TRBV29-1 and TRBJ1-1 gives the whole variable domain SAVISQKPSRDICQRGTSLTIQCQVDSQVTMMFWYRQQPGQSLTLIATANQGSEATYESGFVIDKFPISRPNLTFSTLTVSNMSPEDSSIYLCSVVTGWEEAFFGQGTRLTVV.

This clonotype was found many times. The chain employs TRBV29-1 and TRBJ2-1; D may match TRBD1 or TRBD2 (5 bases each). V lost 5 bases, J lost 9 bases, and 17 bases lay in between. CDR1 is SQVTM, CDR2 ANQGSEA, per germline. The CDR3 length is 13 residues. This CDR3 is CSVHDGGLFEQFF. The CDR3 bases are TGCAGCGTTCATGATGGGGGTCTGTTTGAGCAGTTCTTC.